A single sample is the source of the 23 T cell receptor beta chains below, sequenced in a study of Ad26.COV2.S vaccination and SARS-CoV-2 variants. Measured with immunoSEQ multiplex PCR; TCRdb has only the in-frame clones, and not every one. The sample has about 410,000 clones; more than 85% are singletons. As for treatment: about 20 received Ad26.COV2.S at low or high dose, single or two shots; about 5 received placebo; per-sample allocation not given. Day 63 after the first vaccine or placebo injection was the time point for sampling. The material was peripheral blood, obtained in a trial of Ad26.COV2.S vaccine versus placebo. The receptors originated from a person between 18 and 59 years old who received the Ad26.COV2.S COVID-19 vaccine or a placebo.

The count of this clone is one. The J gene is TRBJ2-5, the V gene TRBV18; 11 positions match TRBD2. With V trimmed by 6 bases and J by 5 bases, 14 bases remained unmatched. The CDR3 totals 17 residues. Germline V CDR1 and CDR2: KGHSH, LQKENI. DNA for the CDR3: TGTGCCAGCTCCCCGCTAGCGGGGGGACTCTTTGGGGAGACCCAGTACTTC. Its protein product is CASSPLAGGLFGETQYF. Together with reference TRBV18 and TRBJ2-5, the CDR3 gives the full variable domain: NAGVMQNPRHLVRRRGQEARLRCSPMKGHSHVYWYRQLPEEGLKFMVYLQKENIIDESGMPKERFSAEFPKEGPSILRIQQVVRGDSAAYFCASSPLAGGLFGETQYFGPGTRLLVL.

This chain joins TRBV7-8 and TRBJ1-5; no clear D gene. Looked up from germline, CDR1 is SGHVS and CDR2 is FQNEAQ. CDR3 length: 16 amino acids. V was shortened by 5 bases and J by 4 bases, with 18 bases between the two germline ends. CDR3 nucleotides: TGTGCCAGCAGCCCCCCGGGGAAAGGGCCAAATCAGCCCCAGCATTTT. Translation gives CASSPPGKGPNQPQHF.

V is TRBV7-2 and J is TRBJ2-7; D tentatively fits TRBD1 or TRBD2 (5 bases each). The V and J ends lost 5 bases and 6 bases respectively, with 20 bases between them. The length of the CDR3 is 15 residues. CDR1 is SGHTA and CDR2 is FQGNSA in the germline V gene. The CDR3 DNA is TGTGCCAGCAGCACGGTGATTGACCCGAGGGGCGAGCAGTACTTC. Translating gives CASSTVIDPRGEQYF.

The CDR3 spells CASTFSVDSTGELFF. The DNA of the CDR3 is TGCGCCAGCACCTTTTCCGTCGACAGCACCGGGGAGCTGTTTTTT. The genes are TRBV5-1 and TRBJ2-2; possible D gene TRBD1, 5 bases. Germline CDR1 SGHRS, CDR2 YFSETQ. V was shortened by 6 bases and J by 4 bases, with 16 bases between the two germline ends. The CDR3 consists of 15 residues.

The chain is built from TRBV11-2 and TRBJ1-5; D unresolved. The CDR3 is made up of 16 amino acids. V lost 4 bases, J lost 2 bases, and 15 bases lay in between. Germline loops: CDR1 SGHAT, CDR2 FQNNGV. The CDR3 loop is CASSSIRGERNQPQHF. The DNA for the CDR3 is TGTGCCAGCAGCTCAATCAGAGGTGAGCGCAATCAGCCCCAGCATTTT.

The rearrangement joins TRBV11-2 to TRBJ1-1; D is unclear. The CDR3 contains 15 residues. The germline V and J ends were trimmed by 3 bases and 4 bases, with 15 bases remaining between them. CDR1 is SGHAT and CDR2 is FQNNGV in the germline V gene. In nucleotides, the CDR3 is TGTGCCAGCAGCTTGGTCGGAGGTGTAGGCACTGAAGCTTTCTTT. This sequence encodes CASSLVGGVGTEAFF. Based on the CDR3 plus reference TRBV11-2 and TRBJ1-1, the full variable domain is EAGVAQSPRYKIIEKRQSVAFWCNPISGHATLYWYQQILGQGPKLLIQFQNNGVVDDSQLPKDRFSAERLKGVDSTLKIQPAKLEDSAVYLCASSLVGGVGTEAFFGQGTRLTVV.

This chain uses TRBV18 with TRBJ1-1, with D unresolved. Trimming removed 0 bases at V and 4 bases at J, with 6 bases between. Germline values: CDR1 KGHSH, CDR2 LQKENI. This CDR3 contains 13 residues. Written as DNA, the CDR3 is TGTGCCAGCTCACCACCAGGCGGCACTGAAGCTTTCTTT. Residues: CASSPPGGTEAFF.

This clone was detected only a few times. The chain links TRBV7-9 to TRBJ1-1, with D uncertain. Looked up from germline, CDR1 is SEHNR and CDR2 is FQNEAQ (reference sequence). The length of the CDR3 is 11 residues. Trimming took off 1 base at V and 7 bases at J, with 4 bases between the two ends. The CDR3 spells CASSLGDEAFF. DNA of the CDR3: TGTGCCAGCAGCTTAGGGGATGAAGCTTTCTTT. The full variable domain, completed using reference TRBV7-9 and TRBJ1-1, is DTGVSQNPRHKITKRGQNVTFRCDPISEHNRLYWYRQTLGQGPEFLTYFQNEAQLEKSRLLSDRFSAERPKGSFSTLEIQRTEQGDSAMYLCASSLGDEAFFGQGTRLTVV.

This clone was counted between two and nine times. The chain couples TRBV12-3 or TRBV12-4 to TRBJ1-2; D gene ambiguous. V lost 0 bases and J 7 bases, leaving 9 bases between the germline ends. The CDR3 sequence is 13 residues long. The CDR3 here is CASSLATTSGYTF. CDR3 sequence (DNA): TGTGCCAGCAGTTTAGCGACGACGTCTGGCTACACCTTC.

The V call is TRBV7-9, the J call TRBJ1-2, with D possibly matching TRBD1 (5 bases). The germline V gene has CDR1 SEHNR and CDR2 FQNEAQ (reference sequence). This CDR3 is built from 14 residues. Trimming took off 0 bases at V and 7 bases at J, with 12 bases between the two ends. CDR3 in amino acids: CASSLAGPEGGYTF. The CDR3, as DNA: TGTGCCAGCAGCTTAGCGGGGCCAGAGGGTGGCTACACCTTC.

The gene calls are TRBV30 and TRBJ2-7; D perhaps matches TRBD1 (5 bases). V was trimmed by 4 bases and J by 5 bases, leaving 15 bases between them. The germline V gene has CDR1 GTSNPN and CDR2 SVGIG (reference sequence). This CDR3 region has 13 residues. The CDR3 loop reads CAWTRGRGHEQYF. Here the CDR3 DNA reads TGTGCCTGGACAAGGGGTAGGGGCCACGAGCAGTACTTC.

The genes are TRBV7-2 and TRBJ1-3; D is unclear. The CDR3 runs 16 residues. The germline V gene has CDR1 SGHTA and CDR2 FQGNSA. V lost 0 bases and J lost 0, with 9 bases in between. CDR3 coding DNA: TGTGCCAGCAGCTTAGCAAGGGTCTCCTCTGGAAACACCATATATTTT. Encoded protein: CASSLARVSSGNTIYF.

The chain has TRBV10-1 and TRBJ2-4; no definite D call. V was clipped by 3 bases and J by 7 bases, with 10 bases between them. The CDR3 contains 13 residues. The V gene's germline CDR1 is WNHNN and CDR2 SYGVQD (reference sequence). The CDR3 protein is CASSDGVGNIQYF. The CDR3 DNA follows: TGCGCCAGCAGTGATGGAGTTGGGAACATTCAGTACTTC.

The chain is built from TRBV5-1 and TRBJ1-1; perhaps TRBD1 as D (5 bases). V shed 1 base and J shed 1 base, with 11 bases lying between them. The CDR3 is made up of 15 amino acids. In germline, CDR1 is SGHRS, CDR2 YFSETQ. The CDR3 nucleotides are TGCGCCAGCAGCTTGTACCGGCAGGGGAACACTGAAGCTTTCTTT. Amino acid sequence: CASSLYRQGNTEAFF. The full variable domain, completed using reference TRBV5-1 and TRBJ1-1, is KAGVTQTPRYLIKTRGQQVTLSCSPISGHRSVSWYQQTPGQGLQFLFEYFSETQRNKGNFPGRFSGRQFSNSRSEMNVSTLELGDSALYLCASSLYRQGNTEAFFGQGTRLTVV.

The CDR3 DNA sequence: TGTGCCAGCAGCCAGACTGGGGCAACTAATGAAAAACTGTTTTTT. It is translated as CASSQTGATNEKLFF. This chain joins TRBV3-1 (or the pseudogene TRBV3-2) and TRBJ1-4, with D unresolved. The CDR3 spans 15 residues. Germline CDR1 reads LGHDT; CDR2 reads YNNKEL (reference sequence). V was shortened by 3 bases and J by 0 bases, with 8 bases between the two germline ends.

The chain couples TRBV27 to TRBJ2-1; perhaps TRBD2 as D (6 bases). The V end lost 0 bases, the J end lost 5 bases, and 14 bases lay between the germline ends. This CDR3 comprises 16 residues. Germline-derived CDR1 and CDR2 are MNHEY and SMNVEV (reference sequence). The CDR3 here is CASSLSRSGVHNEQFF. In DNA form, the CDR3 reads TGTGCCAGCAGTTTATCGAGGTCGGGGGTGCACAATGAGCAGTTCTTC.

The chain recombines TRBV15 with TRBJ1-4; TRBD1 matches 7 bases. Germline lookup yields CDR1 LNHNV and CDR2 YYDKDF (reference sequence). Trimming removed 5 bases from V and 6 bases from J; junction bases left unmatched: 9. CDR3 length: 15 residues. The CDR3 reads CATSVQGQLDEKLFF. The CDR3 coding sequence is TGTGCCACCAGCGTACAGGGGCAACTAGATGAAAAACTGTTTTTT.

V is TRBV6-2 or TRBV6-3 and J is TRBJ1-1, with unresolved D. Trimming shortened V by 6 bases and J by 1 base, and 9 bases separated the two germline ends. The CDR3 runs to 13 residues. Germline V gene sequence: CDR1 MNHEY, CDR2 SVGEGT. CDR3: CASSPLENTEAFF. The DNA of the CDR3 is TGTGCCAGCAGCCCCCTTGAGAACACTGAAGCTTTCTTT.

This clone was recorded once. This chain connects TRBV2 to TRBJ2-4; D ambiguous. V lost 6 bases and J lost 1, with 7 bases in between. CDR1 and CDR2 from the germline V gene are SNHLY and FYNNEI. This CDR3 comprises 13 residues. The chain's CDR3 is CASRGLAKNIQYF. The DNA for the CDR3 is TGTGCCAGCAGAGGGTTGGCCAAAAACATTCAGTACTTC.

This rearrangement joins TRBV9 to TRBJ1-6; no clear D. This CDR3 has 13 residues. Trimming took 3 bases from V and 9 from J, leaving 10 bases between them. Germline loops: CDR1 SGDLS, CDR2 YYNGEE. This CDR3 reads CASSAVVGSPLHF. CDR3 in DNA: TGTGCCAGCAGCGCTGTGGTAGGTTCACCCCTCCACTTT. The whole variable domain, remainder taken from reference TRBV9 and TRBJ1-6, is DSGVTQTPKHLITATGQRVTLRCSPRSGDLSVYWYQQSLDQGLQFLIQYYNGEERAKGNILERFSAQQFPDLHSELNLSSLELGDSALYFCASSAVVGSPLHFGNGTRLTVT.

The V call is TRBV6-2 or TRBV6-3, the J call TRBJ2-5; D remains ambiguous. The germline CDR1 and CDR2 sequences are MNHEY and SVGEGT. V gave up 5 bases and J gave up 0 bases, with 10 bases separating them. The CDR3 contains 14 residues. The CDR3 coding sequence is TGTGCCAGCAGTCCCCTCAGGAACCAAGAGACCCAGTACTTC. Its protein product is CASSPLRNQETQYF.

This chain connects TRBV6-5 to TRBJ2-1; D possibly uses TRBD1 or TRBD2 (6 bases each). This CDR3 contains 15 residues. V shed 6 bases and J shed 6 bases, with 18 bases lying between them. Looked up from germline, CDR1 is MNHEY and CDR2 is SVGAGI. The DNA of the CDR3 is TGTGCCAGCAGACCCTCGAGGGGGGAATCCAATGAGCAGTTCTTC. Its translation: CASRPSRGESNEQFF.

The chain is built from TRBV19 and TRBJ2-2; D not resolved. The CDR3 runs to 15 residues. Germline V gene sequence: CDR1 LNHDA, CDR2 SQIVND (reference sequence). V lost 4 bases to trimming and J lost 4 bases, with 13 bases between them. The DNA of the CDR3 is TGTGCCAGTAGTACCGCTAAGGTGGGCACCGGGGAGCTGTTTTTT. Residues: CASSTAKVGTGELFF. Full variable domain (remainder filled in from reference TRBV19 and TRBJ2-2): DGGITQSPKYLFRKEGQNVTLSCEQNLNHDAMYWYRQDPGQGLRLIYYSQIVNDFQKGDIAEGYSVSREKKESFPLTVTSAQKNPTAFYLCASSTAKVGTGELFFGEGSRLTVL.